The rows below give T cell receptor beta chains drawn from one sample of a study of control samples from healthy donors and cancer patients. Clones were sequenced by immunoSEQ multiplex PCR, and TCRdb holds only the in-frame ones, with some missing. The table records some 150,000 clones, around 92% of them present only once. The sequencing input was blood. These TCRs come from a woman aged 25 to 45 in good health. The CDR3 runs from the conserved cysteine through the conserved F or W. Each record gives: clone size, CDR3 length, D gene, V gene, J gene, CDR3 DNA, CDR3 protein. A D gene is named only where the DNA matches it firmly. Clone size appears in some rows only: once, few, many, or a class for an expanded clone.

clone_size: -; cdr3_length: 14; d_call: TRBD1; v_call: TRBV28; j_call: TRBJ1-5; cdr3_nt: TGTGCCAGCAGCCCGGGACAGGGATATCAGCCCCAGCATTTT; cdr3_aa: CASSPGQGYQPQHF
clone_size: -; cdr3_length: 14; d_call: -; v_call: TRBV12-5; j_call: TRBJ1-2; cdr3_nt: TGTGCTAGTGGACTGTCCGGGACGGATTATGGCTACACCTTC; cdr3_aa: CASGLSGTDYGYTF
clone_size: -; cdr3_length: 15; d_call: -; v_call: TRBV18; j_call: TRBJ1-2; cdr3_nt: TGTGCCAGCTCACCAGTCAGTTCCTCTAACTATGGCTACACCTTC; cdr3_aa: CASSPVSSSNYGYTF
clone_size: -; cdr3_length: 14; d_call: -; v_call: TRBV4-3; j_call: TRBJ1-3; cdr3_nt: TGCGCCAGCAGCCAAGGGCCCTCTGGGGACACCATATATTTT; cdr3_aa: CASSQGPSGDTIYF
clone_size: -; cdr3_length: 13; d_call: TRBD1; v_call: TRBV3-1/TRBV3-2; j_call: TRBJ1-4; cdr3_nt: TGTGCCAGCAGCCAAGGACAGGGTGAAAAACTGTTTTTT; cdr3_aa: CASSQGQGEKLFF
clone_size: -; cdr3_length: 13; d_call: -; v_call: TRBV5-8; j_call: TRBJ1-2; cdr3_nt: TGTGCCAGCAGCTTCGAGGGGAACTATGGCTACACCTTC; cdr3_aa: CASSFEGNYGYTF
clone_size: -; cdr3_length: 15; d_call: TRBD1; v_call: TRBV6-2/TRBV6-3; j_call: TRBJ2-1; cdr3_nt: TGTGCCAGCAGTCCCCGGGACAGGGGGATAGGTGAGCAGTTCTTC; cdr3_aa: CASSPRDRGIGEQFF
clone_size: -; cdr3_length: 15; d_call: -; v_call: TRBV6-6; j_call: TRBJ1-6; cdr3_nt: TGTGCCAGCAGTTACGACCGGGGATATAATTCACCCCTCCACTTT; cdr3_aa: CASSYDRGYNSPLHF
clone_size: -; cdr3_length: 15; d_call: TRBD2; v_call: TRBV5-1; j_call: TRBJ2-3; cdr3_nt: TGCGCCAGCAGCCCGGGGGGGCCGGTCACAGATACGCAGTATTTT; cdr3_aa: CASSPGGPVTDTQYF
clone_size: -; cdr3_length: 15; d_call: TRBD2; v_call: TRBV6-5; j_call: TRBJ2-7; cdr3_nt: TGTGCCAGCAGTTACTCGATTAGCGGGGACTACGAGCAGTACTTC; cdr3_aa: CASSYSISGDYEQYF
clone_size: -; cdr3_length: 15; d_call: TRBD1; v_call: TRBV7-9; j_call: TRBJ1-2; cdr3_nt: TGTGCCAGCAGCTCCTCCCCCGGGACAGGCTATGGCTACACCTTC; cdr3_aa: CASSSSPGTGYGYTF
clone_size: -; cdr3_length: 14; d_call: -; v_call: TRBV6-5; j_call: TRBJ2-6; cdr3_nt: TGTGCCAGCAGGGGATCCTCTGGGGCCAACGTCCTGACTTTC; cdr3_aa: CASRGSSGANVLTF
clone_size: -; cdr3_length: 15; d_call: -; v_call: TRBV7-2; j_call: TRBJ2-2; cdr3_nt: TGTGCCAGCAGCCCACCACCAACGAACACCGGGGAGCTGTTTTTT; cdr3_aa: CASSPPPTNTGELFF
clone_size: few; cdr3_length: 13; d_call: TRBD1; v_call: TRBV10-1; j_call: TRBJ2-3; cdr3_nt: TGCGCCAGCAGGGACAGGGTCACAGATACGCAGTATTTT; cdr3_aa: CASRDRVTDTQYF
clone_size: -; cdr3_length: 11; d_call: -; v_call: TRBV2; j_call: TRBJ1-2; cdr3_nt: TGTGCCAGCATGGATAACTATGGCTACACCTTC; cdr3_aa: CASMDNYGYTF
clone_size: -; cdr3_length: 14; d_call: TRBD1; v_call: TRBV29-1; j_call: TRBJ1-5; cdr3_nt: TGCAGCGTTTCGACCGGGACAGGGGATCAGCCCCAGCATTTT; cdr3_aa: CSVSTGTGDQPQHF
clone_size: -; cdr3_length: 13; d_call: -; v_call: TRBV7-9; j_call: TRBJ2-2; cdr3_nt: TGTGCCAGCAGCTTAGCGAACGCCGGGGAGCTGTTTTTT; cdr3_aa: CASSLANAGELFF
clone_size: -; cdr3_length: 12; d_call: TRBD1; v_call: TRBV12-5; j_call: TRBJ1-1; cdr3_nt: TGTGCTAGTGGTGAACACAGGGGGGAGGCTTTCTTT; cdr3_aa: CASGEHRGEAFF
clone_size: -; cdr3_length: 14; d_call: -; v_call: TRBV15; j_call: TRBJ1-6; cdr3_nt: TGTGCCACCAGCAGAGGGACGTTAAATTCACCCCTCCACTTT; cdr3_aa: CATSRGTLNSPLHF
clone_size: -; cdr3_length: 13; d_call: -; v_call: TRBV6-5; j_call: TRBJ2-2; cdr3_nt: TGTGCCAGCAGTTTAGAGGGAACCGGGGAGCTGTTTTTT; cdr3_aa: CASSLEGTGELFF
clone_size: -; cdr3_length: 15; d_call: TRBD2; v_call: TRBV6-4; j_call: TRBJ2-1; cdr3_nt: TGTGCCAGCAGTGAGGGGGGGGGCTCCTACAATGAGCAGTTCTTC; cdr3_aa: CASSEGGGSYNEQFF
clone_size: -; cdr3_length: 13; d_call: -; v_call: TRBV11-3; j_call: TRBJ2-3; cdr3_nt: TGTGCCAGCAGCTTAGGGGCCGGGGATACGCAGTATTTT; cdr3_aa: CASSLGAGDTQYF
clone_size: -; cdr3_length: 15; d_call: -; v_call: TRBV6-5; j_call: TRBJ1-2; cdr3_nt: TGTGCCAGCAGTTACGGGGGGGGAGCTAACTATGGCTACACCTTC; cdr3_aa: CASSYGGGANYGYTF
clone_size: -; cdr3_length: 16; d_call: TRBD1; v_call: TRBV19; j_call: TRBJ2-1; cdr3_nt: TGTGCCAGTAGTATCCGGACAGGGCAGGGCTACAATGAGCAGTTCTTC; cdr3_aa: CASSIRTGQGYNEQFF
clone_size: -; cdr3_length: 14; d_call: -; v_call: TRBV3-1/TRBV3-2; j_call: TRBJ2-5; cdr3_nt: TGTGCCAGCAGCCAAGGGGCTAGCCAAGAGACCCAGTACTTC; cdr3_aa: CASSQGASQETQYF
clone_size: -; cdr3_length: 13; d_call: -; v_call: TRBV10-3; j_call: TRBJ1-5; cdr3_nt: TGTGCCATCAGGGATTATAGCAATCAGCCCCAGCATTTT; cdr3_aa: CAIRDYSNQPQHF
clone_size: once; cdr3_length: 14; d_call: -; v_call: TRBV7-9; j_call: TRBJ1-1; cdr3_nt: TGTGCCAGCAGCCCCGCAGGGTTGGTCACTGAAGCTTTCTTT; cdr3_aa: CASSPAGLVTEAFF
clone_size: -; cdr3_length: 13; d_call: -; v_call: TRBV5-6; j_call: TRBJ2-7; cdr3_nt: TGTGCCAGCAGCATCGACAGCTCCTACGAGCAGTACTTC; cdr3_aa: CASSIDSSYEQYF
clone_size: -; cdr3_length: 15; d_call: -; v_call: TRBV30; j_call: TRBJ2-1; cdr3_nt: TGTGCCTGGAGTGGAGACAGGTCAGGGTACAATGAGCAGTTCTTC; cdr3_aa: CAWSGDRSGYNEQFF
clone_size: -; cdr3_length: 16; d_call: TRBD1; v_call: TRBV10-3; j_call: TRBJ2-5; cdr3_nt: TGTGCCATCAGTGAGTCAGACAGGGGTTTGTTCGAGACCCAGTACTTC; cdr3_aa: CAISESDRGLFETQYF
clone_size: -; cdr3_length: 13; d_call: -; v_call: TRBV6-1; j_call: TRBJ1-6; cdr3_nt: TGTGCCAGCAGTGACCCCTATAATTCACCCCTCCACTTT; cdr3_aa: CASSDPYNSPLHF
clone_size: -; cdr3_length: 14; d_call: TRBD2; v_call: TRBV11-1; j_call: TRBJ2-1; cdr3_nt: TGTGCCAGCAGGGGACTAGCGGGAGGGTATGAGCAGTTCTTC; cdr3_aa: CASRGLAGGYEQFF
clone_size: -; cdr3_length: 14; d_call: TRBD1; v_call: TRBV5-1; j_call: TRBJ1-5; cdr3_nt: TGCGCCAGCAGCTTGAGGACAGGGCATCAGCCCCAGCATTTT; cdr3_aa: CASSLRTGHQPQHF
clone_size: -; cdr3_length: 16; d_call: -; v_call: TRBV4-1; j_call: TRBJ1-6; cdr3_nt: TGCGCCAGCAGCCAAGATCGGGGTAGGGTAAATTCACCCCTCCACTTT; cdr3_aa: CASSQDRGRVNSPLHF
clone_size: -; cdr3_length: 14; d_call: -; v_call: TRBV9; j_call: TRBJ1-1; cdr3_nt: TGTGCCAGCAGCGTAGGGCACCTGAACACTGAAGCTTTCTTT; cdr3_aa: CASSVGHLNTEAFF
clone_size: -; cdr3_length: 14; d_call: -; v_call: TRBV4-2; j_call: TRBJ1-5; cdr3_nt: TGTGCCAGCAGCCAAGAGGGGAGGGATCAGCCCCAGCATTTT; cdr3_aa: CASSQEGRDQPQHF
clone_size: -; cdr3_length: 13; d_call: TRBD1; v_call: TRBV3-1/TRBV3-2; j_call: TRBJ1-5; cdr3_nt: TGTGCCAGCAGCCGGACAGGGCAGCAGCCCCAGCATTTT; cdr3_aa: CASSRTGQQPQHF
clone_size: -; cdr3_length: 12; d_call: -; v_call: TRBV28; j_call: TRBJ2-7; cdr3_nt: TGTGCCAGCAGTTTACCAGGGTACGAGCAGTACTTC; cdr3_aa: CASSLPGYEQYF
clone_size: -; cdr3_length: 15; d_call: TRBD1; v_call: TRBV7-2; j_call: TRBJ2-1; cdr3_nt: TGTGCCAGCAGCTCAGAGGGGACAGGGCACAATGAGCAGTTCTTC; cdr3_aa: CASSSEGTGHNEQFF
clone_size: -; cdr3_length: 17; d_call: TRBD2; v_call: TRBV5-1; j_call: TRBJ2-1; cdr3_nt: TGCGCCAGCAGGACTAGCGGGGGGACTAGCTCCTACAATGAGCAGTTCTTC; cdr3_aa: CASRTSGGTSSYNEQFF
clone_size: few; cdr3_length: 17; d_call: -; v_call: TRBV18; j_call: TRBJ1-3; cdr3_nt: TGTGCCAGCTCGCCTCCCGGACTACAGAGCTCTGGAAACACCATATATTTT; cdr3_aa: CASSPPGLQSSGNTIYF